Below are 20 T cell receptor beta chains sequenced from a single sample in a study of CD8+ T cells in alopecia areata. cDNA reverse transcribed from extracted RNA served as the sequencing template. Clones were read by immunoSEQ multiplex PCR, and TCRdb kept only the in-frame ones, dropping some. The repertoire holds hundreds of thousands of clones, with 35% to 40% as singletons. Treatment: oral pan-JAK inhibitor, 5-10 mg twice daily. The source material was CD4+ T cells sorted from blood, sampled between weeks 30 and 35, from a patient treated with tofacitinib. Source of these receptors: a human donor with alopecia areata.

Only a few counts were recorded for this clone. The identical CDR3 is also encoded by other nucleotide sequences in the sample. The chain uses TRBV11-2 and TRBJ2-6, with D hard to call. From germline, CDR1 is SGHAT and CDR2 FQNNGV. The CDR3 consists of 15 residues. V was shortened by 2 bases and J by 1 base, with 6 bases between the two germline ends. CDR3 sequence: CASSLIQSGANVLTF. In DNA form, the CDR3 reads TGTGCCAGCAGCTTAATCCAATCTGGGGCCAACGTCCTGACTTTC. Complete variable domain (other parts from reference TRBV11-2 and TRBJ2-6): EAGVAQSPRYKIIEKRQSVAFWCNPISGHATLYWYQQILGQGPKLLIQFQNNGVVDDSQLPKDRFSAERLKGVDSTLKIQPAKLEDSAVYLCASSLIQSGANVLTFGAGSRLTVL.

This clone was seen more than once but under ten times. This chain links TRBV30 with TRBJ1-5; perhaps TRBD1 as D (6 bases). The CDR3 sequence is 13 residues long. V lost 2 bases and J 4 bases, leaving 9 bases between the germline ends. CDR1 GTSNPN and CDR2 SVGIG come from the germline V gene (reference sequence). The CDR3 reads CAWSSGTNQPQHF. CDR3 DNA: TGTGCCTGGAGTTCGGGGACAAATCAGCCCCAGCATTTT.

CDR3 nucleotides: TGTGCCAGCAGTGAATCCGATGAGCAGTTCTTC. It codes for CASSESDEQFF. The chain combines TRBV25-1 with TRBJ2-1; no reliable D call. This CDR3 region has 11 residues. Trimming cost V 1 base and J 8 bases, with 3 bases left between them. Per the germline V gene, CDR1 is MGHDK and CDR2 is SYGVNS. Looking up the rest from reference TRBV25-1 and TRBJ2-1 gives the full variable domain: EADIYQTPRYLVIGTGKKITLECSQTMGHDKMYWYQQDPGMELHLIHYSYGVNSTEKGDLSSESTVSRIRTEHFPLTLESARPSHTSQYLCASSESDEQFFGPGTRLTVL.

The genes are TRBV6-5 and TRBJ2-7; D gene unclear. The germline CDR1 and CDR2 sequences are MNHEY and SVGAGI. The V end lost 0 bases, the J end lost 2 bases, and 8 bases lay between the germline ends. The CDR3 is 14 residues long. CDR3 residues: CASSYSPVTYEQYF. CDR3 DNA sequence: TGTGCCAGCAGTTACTCACCGGTAACCTACGAGCAGTACTTC.

This chain links TRBV5-1 with TRBJ1-1; no clear D. The CDR3 runs to 14 residues. Germline V CDR1 and CDR2: SGHRS, YFSETQ. The ends were cut back, 0 bases at V and 4 bases at J, with 10 bases in the middle. In nucleotides, the CDR3 is TGCGCCAGCAGCTTGGGGGCTTTGGGCACTGAAGCTTTCTTT. Its translation: CASSLGALGTEAFF.

The J gene is TRBJ1-2, the V gene TRBV5-1, with D possibly matching TRBD1 (5 bases). From germline, CDR1 is SGHRS and CDR2 YFSETQ. The CDR3 runs to 14 residues. V lost 0 bases and J lost 3, with 9 bases in between. CDR3 DNA sequence: TGCGCCAGCAGCTTGGCCGGGACGGACTATGGCTACACCTTC. Translating gives CASSLAGTDYGYTF.

The chain employs TRBV6-5 and TRBJ2-1; D remains unclear. The length of the CDR3 is 13 residues. Germline values: CDR1 MNHEY, CDR2 SVGAGI. V lost 6 bases and J 8 bases, leaving 14 bases between the germline ends. In nucleotides, the CDR3 is TGTGCCAGCAGCCCCCTTGTCAGGCATGAGCAGTTCTTC. This codes for CASSPLVRHEQFF.

This clone has more than one count but fewer than ten. J is TRBJ1-1 and V is TRBV6-5; no firm D call. This CDR3 has 13 residues. CDR1 and CDR2 (germline): MNHEY, SVGAGI. Between the trimmed V and J ends, which lost 0 bases and 5 bases, there was a span of 7 bases. The CDR3 sequence is CASSYSISTEAFF. Written as DNA, the CDR3 is TGTGCCAGCAGTTACTCGATATCAACTGAAGCTTTCTTT.

This chain connects TRBV9 to TRBJ1-3, with D uncertain. V gave up 3 bases and J gave up 5 bases, with 9 bases separating them. The CDR3 covers 13 residues. Germline CDR1 SGDLS, CDR2 YYNGEE. Here the CDR3 DNA reads TGTGCCAGCAGCGCCTCAGAGCGAAACACCATATATTTT. As protein: CASSASERNTIYF.

This clone was seen only a few times. This rearrangement joins TRBV7-9 to TRBJ1-4, with 10 bases fitting TRBD1. This CDR3 contains 15 residues. The germline V gene has CDR1 SEHNR and CDR2 FQNEAQ (reference sequence). V trimming: 4 bases; J trimming: 3 bases; junction bases outside the gene matches: 2. The CDR3 here is CASSSGTGANEKLFF. Written as DNA, the CDR3 is TGTGCCAGCAGCTCGGGGACAGGGGCTAATGAAAAACTGTTTTTT.

This clone was seen more than once but under ten times. The V and J genes are TRBV5-6 and TRBJ2-1; the D is unclear. V dropped 1 base and J dropped 5 bases, with 1 base sitting between them. The CDR3 is 11 amino acids. In germline, CDR1 is SGHDT, CDR2 YYEEEE. CDR3: CASSLHNEQFF. The CDR3 DNA reads TGTGCCAGCAGCTTGCACAATGAGCAGTTCTTC.

This clone has just a few counts. This sequence joins TRBV5-4 and TRBJ1-2; TRBD1 matches at 10 bases. This CDR3 has 15 residues. Germline CDR1 reads SGHNT; CDR2 reads YYREEE (reference sequence). V shed 4 bases and J 7 bases; nucleotides not matched to a gene: 10. CDR3 nucleotides: TGTGCCAGCAGCCCAACTGACAGGGGGCCGATTGGCTACACCTTC. Protein: CASSPTDRGPIGYTF.

This clone was observed a few times. V usage is TRBV30 and J usage is TRBJ1-2, with D unclear. Trimming shortened V by 2 bases and J by 1 base, and 2 bases separated the two germline ends. The CDR3 is 11 amino acids. Looked up from germline, CDR1 is GTSNPN and CDR2 is SVGIG (reference sequence). CDR3 loop: CAWSHNYGYTF. DNA for the CDR3: TGTGCCTGGAGTCATAACTATGGCTACACCTTC.

J is TRBJ2-1 and V is TRBV5-7; TRBD1 is a possible D gene (5 bases). TRBV5-7 is reported as an ORF; its role is uncertain. This CDR3 is 14 amino acids long. The ends were cut back, 2 bases at V and 0 bases at J, with 6 bases in the middle. The CDR3 is CASSLGDSYNEQFF. The CDR3 nucleotides are TGTGCCAGCAGCTTAGGGGACTCCTACAATGAGCAGTTCTTC.

This clone showed up just a few times. The chain employs TRBV14 and TRBJ2-5; D call uncertain. Germline assignment: CDR1 SGHDN and CDR2 FVKESK. The V end lost 0 bases, the J end lost 6 bases, and 8 bases lay between the germline ends. CDR3 length: 13 residues. CDR3: CASSQDFVKTQYF. CDR3 coding DNA: TGTGCCAGCAGCCAAGATTTCGTGAAGACCCAGTACTTC.

This chain connects TRBV2 to TRBJ2-4; 9 nucleotides match TRBD1. J was trimmed by 9 bases and V by 1 base; bases with no gene match: 7. This CDR3 is 15 amino acids long. Germline V gene lookup returns CDR1 SNHLY and CDR2 FYNNEI. Here the CDR3 DNA reads TGTGCCAGCAGTGAAGAACAGGGGGCGCGATCCATTCAGTACTTC. Encoded protein: CASSEEQGARSIQYF.

This chain connects TRBV5-6 to TRBJ1-5; a weak D match, TRBD1 (5 bases). V dropped 0 bases and J dropped 8 bases, with 12 bases sitting between them. Germline values: CDR1 SGHDT, CDR2 YYEEEE. There are 14 residues in the CDR3. In DNA form, the CDR3 reads TGTGCCAGCAGCTTGGGACAGCTTAAGGAGCCCCAGCATTTT. This encodes CASSLGQLKEPQHF. The full variable domain, its missing parts supplied by reference TRBV5-6 and TRBJ1-5, is DAGVTQSPTHLIKTRGQQVTLRCSPKSGHDTVSWYQQALGQGPQFIFQYYEEEERQRGNFPDRFSGHQFPNYSSELNVNALLLGDSALYLCASSLGQLKEPQHFGDGTRLSIL.

This chain joins TRBV5-4 and TRBJ2-3; D is uncertain. Deletions cut 0 bases from V and 0 bases from J, with 5 bases between. The length of the CDR3 is 14 residues. Per germline, CDR1 SGHNT and CDR2 YYREEE (reference sequence). Written as DNA, the CDR3 is TGTGCCAGCAGCTTGGACAGAAGCACAGATACGCAGTATTTT. Its protein product is CASSLDRSTDTQYF.

The V call is TRBV5-5, the J call TRBJ2-7; no clear D gene. From germline, CDR1 is SGHKS and CDR2 YYEKEE (reference sequence). The CDR3 is made up of 13 amino acids. The V end was cut by 0 bases, the J end by 6 bases, with 10 bases between. In nucleotides, the CDR3 is TGTGCCAGCAGCTTGGCTCAAGTCCCCGAGCAGTACTTC. Protein sequence: CASSLAQVPEQYF.

This clone was seen just once. V gene TRBV5-6 combines with J gene TRBJ2-3; 8 nucleotides align to TRBD2. V was clipped by 3 bases and J by 6 bases; unmatched bases: 9. The CDR3 runs to 15 residues. CDR1 and CDR2 (germline): SGHDT, YYEEEE. The CDR3 spells CASSSAGTSHDTQYF. For the CDR3, the DNA is TGTGCCAGCAGCTCGGCGGGGACTAGTCACGATACGCAGTATTTT.